The next 24 T cell receptor beta chains were all read from a single sample in a study of control samples from healthy donors and cancer patients (dated by TCRdb to 2018 to 2020). Receptor amplification or capture employed the immunoSEQ multiplex PCR assay. TCRdb re-hosts the immuneACCESS table, in-frame sequences only. Its copies lack some clones; in the studies checked, an unresolved V gene accounts for under half of them, and the cause for the rest is not known. For this sample the table gives approximately 120,000 clones, of which roughly 84% were detected only once. About 8.7% of the sample rests with the top ten. The sequenced sample was blood. Receptors were obtained from a man in his forties or fifties in good health.

The CDR3 spells CASKAGTSYNEQFF. CDR3 nucleotides: TGTGCCAGTAAGGCGGGGACCTCCTACAATGAGCAGTTCTTC. J is TRBJ2-1 and V is TRBV19, with a tentative D call TRBD2 (6 bases). The CDR3 covers 14 residues. The germline V gene has CDR1 LNHDA and CDR2 SQIVND (reference sequence). V was pared by 7 bases and J by 0 bases, with 10 bases between.

The chain carries TRBV7-9 and TRBJ1-4, with D maybe TRBD1 (5 bases). Germline values: CDR1 SEHNR, CDR2 FQNEAQ (reference sequence). V was trimmed by 4 bases and J by 6 bases, leaving 12 bases between them. There are 14 residues in the CDR3. The CDR3 coding sequence is TGTGCCAGCAGCTGGGGGGGGACGGATGAAAAACTGTTTTTT. It codes for CASSWGGTDEKLFF.

This sequence joins TRBV7-2 and TRBJ2-7; 9 bases align to TRBD1. The CDR3 is 15 amino acids. Per the germline V gene, CDR1 is SGHTA and CDR2 is FQGNSA. V shed 5 bases and J 3 bases; nucleotides not matched to a gene: 8. CDR3 nucleotide sequence: TGTGCCAGCAGCCCGACGGCGGGACAGGGCTACGAGCAGTACTTC. Protein: CASSPTAGQGYEQYF.

J is TRBJ1-6 and V is TRBV10-3, with a tentative D call TRBD1 (6 bases). V lost 6 bases and J lost 3, with 12 bases in between. Per germline, CDR1 ENHRY and CDR2 SYGVKD. CDR3 length: 15 residues. CDR3 region: CAIRPSTGYNSPLHF. The CDR3 bases are TGTGCCATCAGGCCGTCGACAGGCTATAATTCACCCCTCCACTTT.

This chain connects TRBV12-3 or TRBV12-4 to TRBJ1-1; unclear D gene. The CDR3 extends over 10 amino acids. V lost 4 bases and J 8 bases, leaving 5 bases between the germline ends. The CDR3 DNA reads as TGTGCCAGCAGTTACAGAGAAGCTTTCTTT. This sequence encodes CASSYREAFF.

The chain joins TRBV3-1 (or the pseudogene TRBV3-2) to TRBJ2-2; D gene unclear. Deletions cut 3 bases from V and 2 bases from J, with 7 bases between. Germline V gene sequence: CDR1 LGHDT, CDR2 YNNKEL (reference sequence). This CDR3 has 14 amino acids. The CDR3 DNA reads as TGTGCCAGCAGCCAGAGACCAAACACCGGGGAGCTGTTTTTT. Protein product: CASSQRPNTGELFF.

The gene calls are TRBV7-8 and TRBJ1-1; D is ambiguous. There are 15 residues in the CDR3. From germline, CDR1 is SGHVS and CDR2 FQNEAQ. The V end lost 1 base, the J end lost 1 base, and 10 bases lay between the germline ends. In nucleotides, the CDR3 is TGTGCCAGCAGCTTAGTAAGTGGAGGGAACACTGAAGCTTTCTTT. It specifies CASSLVSGGNTEAFF. Supplemented by reference TRBV7-8 and TRBJ1-1, the full variable domain reads GAGVSQSPRYKVAKRGQDVALRCDPISGHVSLFWYQQALGQGPEFLTYFQNEAQLDKSGLPSDRFFAERPEGSVSTLKIQRTQQEDSAVYLCASSLVSGGNTEAFFGQGTRLTVV.

This clone has more than one count but fewer than ten. The genes are TRBV7-2 and TRBJ2-1; no reliable D call. CDR1 and CDR2 from the germline V gene are SGHTA and FQGNSA. This CDR3 region has 9 residues. Trimming left V 6 bases short and J 14 bases short, with 8 bases between. This chain's CDR3 is CASSPLEFF. The CDR3 DNA reads TGTGCCAGCAGTCCACTCGAGTTCTTC.

The CDR3 DNA sequence: TGTGCCAGCAGCGTAGGGGGGACCCTCCACTCCATGAACACTGAAGCTTTCTTT. The encoded protein is CASSVGGTLHSMNTEAFF. The chain links TRBV7-2 to TRBJ1-1, with a tentative D call TRBD1 (6 bases). Germline V CDR1 and CDR2: SGHTA, FQGNSA. The ends were cut back, 5 bases at V and 0 bases at J, with 22 bases in the middle. This CDR3 region has 18 residues.

The chain employs TRBV7-6 and TRBJ2-5; 8 nucleotides agree with TRBD1. The V segment lost 0 bases and the J segment 4 bases; nucleotides outside the gene matches: 7. Germline CDR1 is SGHVS and CDR2 is FNYEAQ. CDR3 length: 16 amino acids. The CDR3 region has the DNA TGTGCCAGCAGCTTAGCCCCAGACAGGGGTGGAGAGACCCAGTACTTC. Translating it yields CASSLAPDRGGETQYF. The variable domain in full, completed from reference TRBV7-6 and TRBJ2-5, reads GAGVSQSPRYKVTKRGQDVALRCDPISGHVSLYWYRQALGQGPEFLTYFNYEAQQDKSGLPNDRFSAERPEGSISTLTIQRTEQRDSAMYRCASSLAPDRGGETQYFGPGTRLLVL.

This chain joins TRBV5-6 and TRBJ2-7; D gene ambiguous. This CDR3 has 15 amino acids. Trimming pared 0 bases from V and 0 bases from J, leaving 10 bases between. Germline CDR1 is SGHDT and CDR2 is YYEEEE. The CDR3 region is CASSLGPVSSYEQYF. CDR3 bases: TGTGCCAGCAGCTTGGGCCCGGTGAGCTCCTACGAGCAGTACTTC.

The V and J genes are TRBV9 and TRBJ2-7; TRBD1 is a possible D gene (5 bases). This CDR3 region has 15 residues. The V gene lost 0 bases and the J gene lost 2 bases, with 12 bases spanning the gap. Germline V gene data show CDR1 as SGDLS and CDR2 as YYNGEE. The CDR3: CASSVGQGQTYEQYF. Here the CDR3 DNA reads TGTGCCAGCAGCGTAGGGCAGGGCCAGACCTACGAGCAGTACTTC. Full variable domain (rest looked up from reference TRBV9 and TRBJ2-7): DSGVTQTPKHLITATGQRVTLRCSPRSGDLSVYWYQQSLDQGLQFLIQYYNGEERAKGNILERFSAQQFPDLHSELNLSSLELGDSALYFCASSVGQGQTYEQYFGPGTRLTVT.

This chain connects TRBV5-1 to TRBJ2-5, with no clear D. Germline loops: CDR1 SGHRS, CDR2 YFSETQ. This CDR3 has 12 amino acids. V lost 3 bases, J lost 7 bases, and 10 bases lay in between. As DNA, the CDR3 is TGCGCCAGCAGCTCCTCCGTTGGGACCCAGTACTTC. Translating gives CASSSSVGTQYF.

The chain is built from TRBV13 and TRBJ1-6, with D possibly matching TRBD1 (6 bases). V was cut by 0 bases and J by 10 bases, with 13 bases left in between. This CDR3 has 15 amino acids. Germline CDR1 PRHDT, CDR2 FYEKMQ (reference sequence). CDR3 nucleotides: TGTGCCAGCAGCTTAGGTGGGACAAAGAACTCACCCCTCCACTTT. Protein product: CASSLGGTKNSPLHF. Full variable domain (remainder filled in from reference TRBV13 and TRBJ1-6): AAGVIQSPRHLIKEKRETATLKCYPIPRHDTVYWYQQGPGQDPQFLISFYEKMQSDKGSIPDRFSAQQFSDYHSELNMSSLELGDSALYFCASSLGGTKNSPLHFGNGTRLTVT.

This chain uses TRBV4-1 with TRBJ1-3; D remains unclear. Germline CDR1 is MGHRA and CDR2 is YSYEKL. There are 13 residues in the CDR3. V shed 1 base and J shed 7 bases, with 8 bases lying between them. Written as DNA, the CDR3 is TGCGCCAGCAGCCAAGGTTGGGGTAACACCATATATTTT. Its protein product is CASSQGWGNTIYF.

In the case of this clone: The same CDR3 also results from other DNA sequences found in this sample. The V call is TRBV29-1, the J call TRBJ1-2, with D maybe TRBD1 (5 bases). The CDR3 spans 12 residues. Germline V gene lookup returns CDR1 SQVTM and CDR2 ANQGSEA. V was pared by 4 bases and J by 2 bases, with 8 bases between. Here the CDR3 reads CSVGRGNYGYTF. Here the CDR3 DNA reads TGCAGCGTTGGACGGGGGAACTATGGCTACACCTTC.

This chain joins TRBV5-1 and TRBJ2-5; D possibly uses TRBD1 or TRBD2 (7 bases each). Germline V lookup: CDR1 SGHRS, CDR2 YFSETQ. The CDR3 consists of 18 residues. The ends were cut back, 5 bases at V and 0 bases at J, with 23 bases in the middle. This CDR3 reads CASSKTGIGEGYQETQYF. The DNA of the CDR3 is TGCGCCAGCAGTAAGACAGGGATCGGGGAGGGATACCAAGAGACCCAGTACTTC. Full variable domain (remainder filled in from reference TRBV5-1 and TRBJ2-5): KAGVTQTPRYLIKTRGQQVTLSCSPISGHRSVSWYQQTPGQGLQFLFEYFSETQRNKGNFPGRFSGRQFSNSRSEMNVSTLELGDSALYLCASSKTGIGEGYQETQYFGPGTRLLVL.

V usage is TRBV11-3 and J usage is TRBJ2-5, with TRBD2 matching over 13 bases. Germline assignment: CDR1 SGHNT and CDR2 YENEEA. The CDR3 has 18 residues. With 4 bases clipped from V and 0 bases from J, the junction kept 8 bases outside the gene matches. The CDR3 loop is CASSSGLAGLDNQETQYF. DNA of the CDR3: TGTGCCAGCAGCTCGGGACTAGCGGGGCTCGACAACCAAGAGACCCAGTACTTC.

The V call is TRBV5-5, the J call TRBJ2-1, with 9 bases aligning to TRBD1. The length of the CDR3 is 17 residues. CDR1 is SGHKS and CDR2 is YYEKEE in the germline V gene (reference sequence). The ends lost 0 bases at V and 0 bases at J; junction bases unmatched: 4. CDR3 DNA: TGTGCCAGCAGCTTGGCGACAGGGGGTAGCTCCTACAATGAGCAGTTCTTC. Amino acid sequence: CASSLATGGSSYNEQFF.

The chain has TRBV5-6 and TRBJ2-7; 8 bases are a match to TRBD2. With V trimmed by 4 bases and J by 0 bases, 6 bases remained unmatched. This CDR3 contains 15 residues. The germline CDR1 and CDR2 sequences are SGHDT and YYEEEE. The CDR3 region has the DNA TGTGCCAGCAGCCGGGGGGGCCCCAGCTCCTACGAGCAGTACTTC. Translated: CASSRGGPSSYEQYF.

CDR3 bases: TGTGCCAGCAGCAACCGGGCCAGGGGGTTAAACAATTCACCCCTCCACTTT. Translated, it gives CASSNRARGLNNSPLHF. J is TRBJ1-6 and V is TRBV21-1; the D call TRBD1 from the table was never checked on the DNA. TRBV21-1 is designated a pseudogene. The CDR3 length is 17 residues.

This chain uses TRBV4-3 with TRBJ1-2; perhaps TRBD1 as D (6 bases). The ends were cut back, 2 bases at V and 6 bases at J, with 22 bases in the middle. In germline, CDR1 is LGHNA, CDR2 YSLEER. There are 17 residues in the CDR3. Here the CDR3 DNA reads TGCGCCAGCAGCCAAACTCACGGACAGCCGGTTTCTAATGGCTACACCTTC. This sequence encodes CASSQTHGQPVSNGYTF.

This rearrangement joins TRBV18 to TRBJ1-1; 8 bases line up with TRBD1. The CDR3 sequence is 15 residues long. Trimming at V came to 5 bases and at J to 1 base, leaving 6 bases not matched to a gene. Germline loops: CDR1 KGHSH, CDR2 LQKENI. The CDR3, as DNA: TGTGCCAGCTCAGGACAGGGTAGGGGGAACACTGAAGCTTTCTTT. It yields the protein CASSGQGRGNTEAFF.

The chain employs TRBV7-7 and TRBJ2-5; weak D call: TRBD2 (6 bases). With 5 bases removed from V and 2 bases from J, the gap between germline ends came to 12 bases. This CDR3 comprises 14 residues. Germline V gene data show CDR1 as SSHAT and CDR2 as FNYEAQ (reference sequence). CDR3 protein: CASSEDRGQETQYF. The CDR3 nucleotides are TGTGCCAGCAGCGAGGACCGGGGGCAAGAGACCCAGTACTTC.